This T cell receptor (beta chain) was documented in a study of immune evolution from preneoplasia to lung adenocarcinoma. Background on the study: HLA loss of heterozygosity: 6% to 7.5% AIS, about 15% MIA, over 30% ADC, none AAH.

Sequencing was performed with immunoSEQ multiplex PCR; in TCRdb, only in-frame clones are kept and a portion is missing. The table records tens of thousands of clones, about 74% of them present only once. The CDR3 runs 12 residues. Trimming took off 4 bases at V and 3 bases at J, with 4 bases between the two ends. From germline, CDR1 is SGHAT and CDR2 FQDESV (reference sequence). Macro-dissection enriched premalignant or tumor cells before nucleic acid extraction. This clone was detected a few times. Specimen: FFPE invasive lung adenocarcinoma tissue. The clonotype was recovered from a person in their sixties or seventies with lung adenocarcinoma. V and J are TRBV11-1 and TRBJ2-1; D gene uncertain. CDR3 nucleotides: TGTGCCAGCAGCTCGGACTACAATGAGCAGTTCTTC. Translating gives CASSSDYNEQFF.